The text below deals with one T cell receptor beta chain. It was with a sample-barcoded 5' primer and a J-beta primer mix that a second PCR of roughly 7 to 11 cycles was run. MiXCR was run by TCRdb on the 5' RACE reads, yielding one entry per CDR3 protein. The table includes about 640,000 distinct CDR3 sequences, 45% to 65% detected once. This sample stems from a study of blood T cells in healthy people across ages. Researchers collected approximately 9.5 milliliters of peripheral blood from every single donor. V dropped 5 bases and J dropped 5; count of bases not matched to a gene: 9. The germline CDR1 and CDR2 sequences are SGHNT and YENEEA. The CDR3 is made up of 15 amino acids.

The specimen was blood. This sequence was found in a man between 60 and 70 years old in good health. The rearrangement links TRBV11-3 to TRBJ2-1, with 7 bases fitting TRBD2. The CDR3 is CASSDIAGPNNEQFF. CDR3 in DNA: TGTGCCAGCAGCGATATAGCGGGCCCCAACAATGAGCAGTTCTTC. The whole variable domain, remainder taken from reference TRBV11-3 and TRBJ2-1, is EAGVVQSPRYKIIEKKQPVAFWCNPISGHNTLYWYLQNLGQGPELLIRYENEEAVDDSQLPKDRFSAERLKGVDSTLKIQPAELGDSAVYLCASSDIAGPNNEQFFGPGTRLTVL.